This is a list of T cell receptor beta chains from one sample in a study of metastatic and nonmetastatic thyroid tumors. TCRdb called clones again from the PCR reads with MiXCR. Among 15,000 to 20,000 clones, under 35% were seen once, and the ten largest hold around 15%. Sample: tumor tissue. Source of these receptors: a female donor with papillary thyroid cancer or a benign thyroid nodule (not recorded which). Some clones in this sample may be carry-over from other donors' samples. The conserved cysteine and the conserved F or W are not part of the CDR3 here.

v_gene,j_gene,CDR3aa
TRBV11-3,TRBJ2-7,ASSSQTGYEQY
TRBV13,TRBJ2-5,ASSSLAGETQY
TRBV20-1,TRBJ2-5,SARKGEQETQY
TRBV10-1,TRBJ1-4,ASSEQVGGGCEKLF
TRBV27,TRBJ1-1,ASSFLRDRTEAF
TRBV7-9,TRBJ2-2,ASSPREALARELS
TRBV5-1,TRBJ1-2,ASSLPGPSRGYT
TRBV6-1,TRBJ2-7,ASSPTNSYEQY
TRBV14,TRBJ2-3,ARSRLSGRDTQY
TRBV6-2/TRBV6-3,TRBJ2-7,ASSPAADRGALSRYEQY
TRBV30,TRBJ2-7,TWSRGDEQY
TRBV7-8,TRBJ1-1,ASSSGTGTEAF
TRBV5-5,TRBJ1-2,ASSPGQGSGYT
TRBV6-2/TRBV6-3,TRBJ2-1,ASSYSWGRGGYNEQF
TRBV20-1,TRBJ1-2,SASRHNYGYT
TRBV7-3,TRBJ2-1,ASSLRQGVNNEQF
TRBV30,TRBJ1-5,AWSGGTGTANQPQH
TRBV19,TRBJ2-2,ASNPRGDSDTGELF
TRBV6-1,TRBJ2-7,ASTGWSLDEQY
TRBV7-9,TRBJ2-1,ASSSNSRYNEQF
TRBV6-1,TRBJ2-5,ASSPTGITETQY
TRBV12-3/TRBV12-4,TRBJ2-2,SSILGQGLAGELF
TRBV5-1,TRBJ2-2,ASSLDGRGTYTGELF
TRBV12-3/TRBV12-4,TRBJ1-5,ASSLGTGSVSNQPQH
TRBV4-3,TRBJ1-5,ASSQELIVGQRSNQPQH
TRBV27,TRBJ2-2,SSSFGQGVGQLF
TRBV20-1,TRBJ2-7,SARVWTSGKGYEQY